The 16 T cell receptor beta chains below come from one sample, sequenced in a study of shared clonotypes between healthy human individuals. The data were produced by immunoSEQ multiplex PCR, yet TCRdb's version contains in-frame clones alone and is incomplete. Of about 2.3 million clones in the sample, 85% to 95% are singletons; the top ten hold approximately 0.4%. Sequencing used naive CD4+ T cells from PBMCs. As to subset: CD45RA+ positively selected. These receptors came from a man aged 18 to 35 in good health. Some clones in this sample may be carry-over from other donors' samples.

The chain joins TRBV28 to TRBJ2-7; D may be TRBD2 (7 bases). V lost 6 bases and J lost 3, with 12 bases in between. This CDR3 region has 13 residues. Germline CDR1 is MDHEN and CDR2 is SYDVKM. The CDR3 spells CASRGGGGYEQYF. The CDR3, as DNA: TGTGCCAGCAGGGGCGGGGGCGGCTACGAGCAGTACTTC.

V and J are TRBV21-1 and TRBJ2-7; the listed D gene, TRBD1, was not tested against the DNA. TRBV21-1 is noted as a pseudogene. This CDR3 region has 15 residues. The CDR3 here is CASSTTGTGPREQYF. CDR3 DNA: TGTGCCAGCAGCACCACCGGGACAGGCCCCCGGGAGCAGTACTTC.

The chain combines TRBV27 with TRBJ2-7; TRBD2 is a possible D gene (6 bases). Trimming cost V 6 bases and J 2 bases, with 8 bases left between them. The CDR3 runs to 12 residues. Germline values: CDR1 MNHEY, CDR2 SMNVEV (reference sequence). CDR3 loop: CASRREPYEQYF. CDR3 in DNA: TGTGCCAGCAGACGGGAGCCCTACGAGCAGTACTTC.

V gene TRBV28 combines with J gene TRBJ2-7; 7 bases map to TRBD2. CDR3 length: 15 residues. Unmatched junction bases numbered 8, after V lost 4 bases and J lost 2 bases. Germline lookup yields CDR1 MDHEN and CDR2 SYDVKM. CDR3 bases: TGTGCCAGCAGTTCAGAAGCGGGACCCACCTACGAGCAGTACTTC. Protein sequence: CASSSEAGPTYEQYF.

The CDR3 region is CASSPQGLGANVLTF. CDR3 bases: TGTGCCAGCAGCCCCCAGGGTCTAGGAGCCAACGTCCTGACTTTC. The rearrangement joins TRBV28 to TRBJ2-6, with D tentatively TRBD1 (5 bases). CDR1 and CDR2 (germline): MDHEN, SYDVKM. Between the trimmed V and J ends, which lost 6 bases and 7 bases, there was a span of 16 bases. The CDR3 is 15 residues long.

The chain combines TRBV9 with TRBJ1-2; D perhaps matches TRBD1 (5 bases). V was trimmed by 0 bases and J by 8 bases, leaving 14 bases between them. The germline gives CDR1 SGDLS, CDR2 YYNGEE. CDR3 size: 14 residues. CDR3 coding DNA: TGTGCCAGCAGCGTAGTTGGAGGGACCGGCGGCTACACCTTC. Protein sequence: CASSVVGGTGGYTF.

V is TRBV2 and J is TRBJ2-7; the D gene is possibly TRBD1 (6 bases). The CDR3 is 16 amino acids. V was shortened by 6 bases and J by 4 bases, with 22 bases between the two germline ends. CDR1 and CDR2 (germline): SNHLY, FYNNEI. The CDR3 loop is CASSRERQVPLYEQYF. CDR3 coding DNA: TGTGCCAGCAGCCGGGAAAGACAGGTACCTCTATACGAGCAGTACTTC.

The V and J genes are TRBV19 and TRBJ2-5, with a possible D match to TRBD2 (5 bases). The CDR3 covers 13 residues. V gave up 5 bases and J gave up 6 bases, with 13 bases separating them. Germline V lookup: CDR1 LNHDA, CDR2 SQIVND (reference sequence). Here the CDR3 reads CASSPPGVKTQYF. DNA of the CDR3: TGTGCCAGTAGTCCCCCCGGGGTCAAGACCCAGTACTTC.

This sequence joins TRBV6-1 and TRBJ2-5, with D tentatively TRBD1 (5 bases). The CDR3 consists of 14 residues. V was pared by 4 bases and J by 5 bases, with 14 bases between. Germline loops: CDR1 MNHNS, CDR2 SASEGT. CDR3 nucleotides: TGTGCCAGCAGTGCGGCAGGGATACAGGAGACCCAGTACTTC. This sequence encodes CASSAAGIQETQYF.

This chain connects TRBV18 to TRBJ2-2; D is undetermined. CDR1 and CDR2 (germline): KGHSH, LQKENI. This CDR3 region has 16 residues. Between the trimmed V and J ends, which lost 3 bases and 0 bases, there was a span of 11 bases. CDR3 amino acids: CASSPLRPTNTGELFF. DNA of the CDR3: TGTGCCAGCTCACCCCTAAGACCGACGAACACCGGGGAGCTGTTTTTT.

The chain is built from TRBV30 and TRBJ1-1; D not certain. This CDR3 region has 18 residues. Germline V gene sequence: CDR1 GTSNPN, CDR2 SVGIG (reference sequence). The V gene lost 2 bases and the J gene lost 0 bases, with 22 bases spanning the gap. This CDR3 is CAWSRLQPSRTVNTEAFF. The CDR3 region has the DNA TGTGCCTGGAGTCGATTACAACCCAGCCGGACGGTGAACACTGAAGCTTTCTTT.

The chain is built from TRBV4-3 and TRBJ2-1, with D uncertain. The CDR3 has 17 residues. Germline CDR1 LGHNA, CDR2 YSLEER. V was trimmed by 1 base and J by 0 bases, leaving 13 bases between them. CDR3 sequence: CASSQALHSRSYNEQFF. In nucleotides, the CDR3 is TGCGCCAGCAGCCAAGCCCTCCACTCCCGCTCCTACAATGAGCAGTTCTTC.

The V and J genes are TRBV15 and TRBJ1-4; unclear D gene. The CDR3 runs to 13 residues. V shed 0 bases and J shed 5 bases, with 4 bases lying between them. The germline V gene encodes CDR1 LNHNV and CDR2 YYDKDF (reference sequence). CDR3 residues: CATSRDKNEKLFF. The CDR3 DNA follows: TGTGCCACCAGCAGAGATAAAAATGAAAAACTGTTTTTT.

This chain connects TRBV7-8 to TRBJ2-3; D may correspond to TRBD1 or TRBD2 (5 bases each). There are 13 residues in the CDR3. Between the trimmed V and J ends, which lost 5 bases and 4 bases, there was a span of 10 bases. Germline V lookup: CDR1 SGHVS, CDR2 FQNEAQ. The CDR3 loop is CASSGGNPDTQYF. The CDR3 coding sequence is TGTGCCAGCAGCGGGGGAAACCCAGATACGCAGTATTTT. The variable domain in full, completed from reference TRBV7-8 and TRBJ2-3, reads GAGVSQSPRYKVAKRGQDVALRCDPISGHVSLFWYQQALGQGPEFLTYFQNEAQLDKSGLPSDRFFAERPEGSVSTLKIQRTQQEDSAVYLCASSGGNPDTQYFGPGTRLTVL.

The rearrangement joins TRBV28 to TRBJ2-7; D is unresolved. The V gene lost 7 bases and the J gene lost 2 bases, with 12 bases spanning the gap. Germline CDR1 and CDR2: MDHEN and SYDVKM. The CDR3 runs to 13 residues. In nucleotides, the CDR3 is TGTGCCAGCACTTTGACCCCTACCTACGAGCAGTACTTC. This translates into CASTLTPTYEQYF.

The genes are TRBV15 and TRBJ2-1; 8 bases match TRBD2. This CDR3 comprises 16 residues. Germline V gives CDR1 LNHNV, CDR2 YYDKDF (reference sequence). V lost 6 bases, J lost 5 bases, and 12 bases stayed unmatched. The CDR3 DNA sequence: TGTGCCACCAGTCACACGCGGGGGGCGGCGGACAATGAGCAGTTCTTC. Residues: CATSHTRGAADNEQFF.